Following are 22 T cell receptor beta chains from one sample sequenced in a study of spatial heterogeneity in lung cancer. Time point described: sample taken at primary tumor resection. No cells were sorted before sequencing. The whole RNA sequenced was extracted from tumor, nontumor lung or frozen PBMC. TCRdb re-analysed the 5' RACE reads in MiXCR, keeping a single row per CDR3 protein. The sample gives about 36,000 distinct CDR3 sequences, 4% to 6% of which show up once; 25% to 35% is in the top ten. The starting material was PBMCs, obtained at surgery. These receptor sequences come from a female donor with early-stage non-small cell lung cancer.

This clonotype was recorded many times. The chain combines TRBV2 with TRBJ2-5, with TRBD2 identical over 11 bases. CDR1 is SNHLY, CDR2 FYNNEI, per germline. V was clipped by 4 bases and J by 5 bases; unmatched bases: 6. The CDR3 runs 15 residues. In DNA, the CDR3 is TGTGCCAGCAGTGCTAATAGCGGGAGGGGGGAGACCCAGTACTTC. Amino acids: CASSANSGRGETQYF.

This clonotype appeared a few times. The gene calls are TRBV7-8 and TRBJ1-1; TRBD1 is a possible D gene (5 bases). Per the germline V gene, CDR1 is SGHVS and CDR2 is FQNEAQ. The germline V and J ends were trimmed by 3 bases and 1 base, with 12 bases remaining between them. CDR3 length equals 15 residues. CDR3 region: CASSFPWTPNTEAFF. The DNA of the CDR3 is TGTGCCAGCAGCTTTCCGTGGACACCGAACACTGAAGCTTTCTTT.

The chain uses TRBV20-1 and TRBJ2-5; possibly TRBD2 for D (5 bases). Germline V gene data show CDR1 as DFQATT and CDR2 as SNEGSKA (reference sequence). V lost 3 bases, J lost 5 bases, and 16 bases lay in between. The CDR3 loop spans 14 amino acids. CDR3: CSASGEQRRETQYF. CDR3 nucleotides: TGCAGTGCTAGTGGGGAACAGAGGAGGGAGACCCAGTACTTC.

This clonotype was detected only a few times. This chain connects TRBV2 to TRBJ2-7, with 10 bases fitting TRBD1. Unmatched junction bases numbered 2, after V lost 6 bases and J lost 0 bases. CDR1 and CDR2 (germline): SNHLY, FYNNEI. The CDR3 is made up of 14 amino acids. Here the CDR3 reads CASSGQGDSYEQYF. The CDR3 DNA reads TGTGCCAGCAGCGGACAGGGGGACTCCTACGAGCAGTACTTC.

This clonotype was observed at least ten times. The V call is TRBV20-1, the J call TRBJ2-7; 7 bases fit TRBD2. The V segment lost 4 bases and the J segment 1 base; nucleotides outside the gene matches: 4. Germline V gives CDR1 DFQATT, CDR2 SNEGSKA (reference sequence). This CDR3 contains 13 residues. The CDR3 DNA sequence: TGCAGTGCTACTCTAGCGGATTCCTACGAGCAGTACTTC. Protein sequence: CSATLADSYEQYF.

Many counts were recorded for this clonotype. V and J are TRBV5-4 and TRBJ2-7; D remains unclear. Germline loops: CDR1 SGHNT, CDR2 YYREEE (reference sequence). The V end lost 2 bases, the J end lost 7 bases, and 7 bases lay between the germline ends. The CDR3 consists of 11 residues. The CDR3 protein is CASSFLGEQYF. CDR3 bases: TGTGCCAGCAGCTTCTTGGGGGAGCAGTACTTC.

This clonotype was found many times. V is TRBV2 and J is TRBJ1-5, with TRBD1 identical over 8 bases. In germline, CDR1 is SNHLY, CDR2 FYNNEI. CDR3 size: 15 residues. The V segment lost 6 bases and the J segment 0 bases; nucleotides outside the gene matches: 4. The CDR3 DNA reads TGTGCCAGCAGCTGGACAGGGTATAGCAATCAGCCCCAGCATTTT. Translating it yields CASSWTGYSNQPQHF.

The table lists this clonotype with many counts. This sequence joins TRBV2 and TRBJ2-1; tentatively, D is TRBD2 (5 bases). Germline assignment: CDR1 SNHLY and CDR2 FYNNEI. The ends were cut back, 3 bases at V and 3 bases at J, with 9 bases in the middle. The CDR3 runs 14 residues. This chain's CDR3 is CASSETGYYNEQFF. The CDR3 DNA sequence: TGTGCCAGCAGTGAGACGGGGTACTACAATGAGCAGTTCTTC.

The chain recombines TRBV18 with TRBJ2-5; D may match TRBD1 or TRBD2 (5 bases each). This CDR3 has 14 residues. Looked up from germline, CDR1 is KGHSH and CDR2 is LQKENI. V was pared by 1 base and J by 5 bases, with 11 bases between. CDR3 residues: CASSPLTREETQYF. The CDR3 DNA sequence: TGTGCCAGCTCACCACTGACCAGGGAGGAGACCCAGTACTTC.

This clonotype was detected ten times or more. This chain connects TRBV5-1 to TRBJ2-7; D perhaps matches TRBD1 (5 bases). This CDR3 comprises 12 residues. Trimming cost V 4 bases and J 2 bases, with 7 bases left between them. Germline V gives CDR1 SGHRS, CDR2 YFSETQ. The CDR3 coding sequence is TGCGCCAGCAGCGCAGGGACCTACGAGCAGTACTTC. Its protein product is CASSAGTYEQYF.

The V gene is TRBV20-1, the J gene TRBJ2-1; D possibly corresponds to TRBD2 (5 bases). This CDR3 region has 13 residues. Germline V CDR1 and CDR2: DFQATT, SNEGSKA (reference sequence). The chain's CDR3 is CSSGEGSYNEQFF. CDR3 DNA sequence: TGCAGCTCCGGTGAGGGCTCCTACAATGAGCAGTTCTTC.

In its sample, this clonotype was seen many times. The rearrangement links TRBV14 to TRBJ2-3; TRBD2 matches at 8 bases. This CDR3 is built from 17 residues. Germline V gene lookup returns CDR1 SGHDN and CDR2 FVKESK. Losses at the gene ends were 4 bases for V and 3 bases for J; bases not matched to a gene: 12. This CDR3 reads CASSPYKIAGSTDTQYF. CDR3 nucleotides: TGTGCCAGCAGCCCTTATAAAATAGCGGGGTCAACAGATACGCAGTATTTT. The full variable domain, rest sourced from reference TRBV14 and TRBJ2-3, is EAGVTQFPSHSVIEKGQTVTLRCDPISGHDNLYWYRRVMGKEIKFLLHFVKESKQDESGMPNNRFLAERTGGTYSTLKVQPAELEDSGVYFCASSPYKIAGSTDTQYFGPGTRLTVL.

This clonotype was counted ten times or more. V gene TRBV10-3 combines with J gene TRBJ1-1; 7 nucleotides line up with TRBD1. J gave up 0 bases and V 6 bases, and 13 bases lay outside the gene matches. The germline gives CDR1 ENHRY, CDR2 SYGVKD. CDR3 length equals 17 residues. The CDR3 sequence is CAISADRETLMNTEAFF. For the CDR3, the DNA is TGTGCCATCAGCGCCGACAGGGAGACTCTTATGAACACTGAAGCTTTCTTT.

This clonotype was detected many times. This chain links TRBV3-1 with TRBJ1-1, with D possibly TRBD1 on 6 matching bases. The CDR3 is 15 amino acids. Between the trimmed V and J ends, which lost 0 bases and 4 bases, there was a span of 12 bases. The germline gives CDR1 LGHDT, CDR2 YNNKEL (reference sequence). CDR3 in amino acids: CASSQDLEGGTEAFF. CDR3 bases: TGTGCCAGCAGCCAAGATTTAGAGGGGGGCACTGAAGCTTTCTTT.

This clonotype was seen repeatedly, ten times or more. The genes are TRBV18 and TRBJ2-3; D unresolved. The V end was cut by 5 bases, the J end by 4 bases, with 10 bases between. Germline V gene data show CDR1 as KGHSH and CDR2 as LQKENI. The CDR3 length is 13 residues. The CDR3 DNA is TGTGCCAGCTCATTCCAGGTTGCAGATACGCAGTATTTT. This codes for CASSFQVADTQYF.

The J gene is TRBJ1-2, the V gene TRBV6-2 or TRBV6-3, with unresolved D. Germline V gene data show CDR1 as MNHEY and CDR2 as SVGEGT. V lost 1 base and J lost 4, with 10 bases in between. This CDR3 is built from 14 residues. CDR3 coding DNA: TGTGCCAGCAGTTACTTCAGAGATGCCTATGGCTACACCTTC. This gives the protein CASSYFRDAYGYTF.

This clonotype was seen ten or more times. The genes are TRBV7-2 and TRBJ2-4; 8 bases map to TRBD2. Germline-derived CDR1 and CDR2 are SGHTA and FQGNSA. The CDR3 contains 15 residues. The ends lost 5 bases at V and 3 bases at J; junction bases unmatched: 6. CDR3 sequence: CASSIGGAGKNIQYF. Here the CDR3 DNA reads TGTGCCAGCAGCATCGGGGGGGCCGGCAAAAACATTCAGTACTTC. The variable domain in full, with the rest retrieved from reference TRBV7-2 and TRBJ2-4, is GAGVSQSPSNKVTEKGKDVELRCDPISGHTALYWYRQSLGQGLEFLIYFQGNSAPDKSGLPSDRFSAERTGGSVSTLTIQRTQQEDSAVYLCASSIGGAGKNIQYFGAGTRLSVL.

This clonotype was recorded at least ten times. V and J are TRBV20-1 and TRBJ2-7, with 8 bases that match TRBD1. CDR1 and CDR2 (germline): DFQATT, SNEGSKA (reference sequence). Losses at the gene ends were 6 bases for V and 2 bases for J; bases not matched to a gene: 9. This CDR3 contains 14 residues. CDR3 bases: TGCAGTGCAGTACCGGGACAGGTGACCTACGAGCAGTACTTC. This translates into CSAVPGQVTYEQYF.

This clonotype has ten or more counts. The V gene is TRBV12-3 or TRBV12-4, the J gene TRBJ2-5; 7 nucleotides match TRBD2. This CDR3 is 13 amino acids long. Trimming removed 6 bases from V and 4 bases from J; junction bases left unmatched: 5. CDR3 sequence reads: CASRASGGETQYF. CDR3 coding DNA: TGTGCCAGCAGAGCTAGCGGCGGAGAGACCCAGTACTTC.

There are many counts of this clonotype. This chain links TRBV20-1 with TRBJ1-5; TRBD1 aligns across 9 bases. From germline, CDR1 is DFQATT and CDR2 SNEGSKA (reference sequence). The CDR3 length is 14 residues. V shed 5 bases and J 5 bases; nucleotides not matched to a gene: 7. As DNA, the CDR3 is TGCAGTGCTGAACAGGGGGCGGGTGATCAGCCCCAGCATTTT. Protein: CSAEQGAGDQPQHF.

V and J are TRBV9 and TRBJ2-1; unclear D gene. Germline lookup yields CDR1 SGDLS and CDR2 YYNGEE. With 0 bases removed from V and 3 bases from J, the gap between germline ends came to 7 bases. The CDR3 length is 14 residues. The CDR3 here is CASSVEGNYNEQFF. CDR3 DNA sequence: TGTGCCAGCAGCGTAGAGGGAAACTACAATGAGCAGTTCTTC.

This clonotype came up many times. The CDR3 bases are TGTGCCAGCAGCTTATGGACAGGCTATGGCTACACCTTC. Its protein is CASSLWTGYGYTF. The rearrangement links TRBV7-2 to TRBJ1-2; TRBD1 matches 7 bases. The CDR3 length is 13 residues. V lost 2 bases to trimming and J lost 4 bases; unmatched junction nucleotides: 1. Germline lookup yields CDR1 SGHTA and CDR2 FQGNSA.